This entry concerns a single TCR beta chain. TCRdb fed the PCR reads into MiXCR, producing one record per CDR3 protein. The table shows about 4,100 distinct CDR3 sequences, with more than 50% occurring only once. The entry originates in a study of CD4 and CD8 cells across lung adenocarcinoma regions. The CDR3 has 15 residues. Trimming cost V 7 bases and J 6 bases; bases outside gene matches: 10. CDR1 is MNHNS and CDR2 is SASEGT in the germline V gene. Input material: CD4+ T cells from the center of a lung tumor. The source of this sequence is a female donor with lung adenocarcinoma. The CD4 and CD8 labels of this study may be unreliable. The V gene is TRBV6-1, the J gene TRBJ2-2; 8 bases align to TRBD1. The CDR3 is CASTAPGQDAGELFF. The CDR3 coding sequence is TGTGCCAGCACTGCCCCGGGACAGGACGCCGGGGAGCTGTTTTTT.